Listed here are 13 T cell receptor beta chains from one sample, sequenced in a study of blood T cell repertoires in COVID-19. Method: immunoSEQ multiplex PCR; TCRdb's copy keeps in-frame clones and lacks some. The sample has about 410,000 clones, 70% to 90% seen once. What was sequenced was peripheral blood. Receptors were obtained from a woman aged 30 to 39 with active or convalescent COVID-19.

The chain uses TRBV3-1 (or the pseudogene TRBV3-2) and TRBJ2-1; 12 nucleotides align to TRBD2. V was pared by 1 base and J by 10 bases, with 5 bases of the junction left unmatched. CDR1 is LGHDT, CDR2 YNNKEL, per germline (reference sequence). This CDR3 contains 15 residues. DNA of the CDR3: TGTGCCAGCAGCCAAGGACTAGCGGGAGTAGGAGAGCAGTTCTTC. This encodes CASSQGLAGVGEQFF.

This chain uses TRBV19 with TRBJ1-1; D is unresolved. The CDR3 sequence is 15 residues long. V was shortened by 8 bases and J by 0 bases, with 16 bases between the two germline ends. The V gene's germline CDR1 is LNHDA and CDR2 SQIVND (reference sequence). This CDR3 reads CASLGRLDMNTEAFF. The DNA of the CDR3 is TGTGCCAGTCTCGGCAGGCTTGACATGAACACTGAAGCTTTCTTT.

The V call is TRBV3-1 (or the pseudogene TRBV3-2), the J call TRBJ1-5; D is perhaps TRBD1 (6 bases). Trimming left V 4 bases short and J 1 base short, with 20 bases between. Germline assignment: CDR1 LGHDT and CDR2 YNNKEL (reference sequence). The CDR3 extends over 18 amino acids. CDR3 residues: CASSPTSQGFGSNQPQHF. The CDR3 nucleotides read TGTGCCAGCAGCCCGACCTCCCAGGGGTTTGGGAGCAATCAGCCCCAGCATTTT.

V gene TRBV5-1 combines with J gene TRBJ1-4; 9 nucleotides align to TRBD1. After removal of 3 bases from V and 4 bases from J, the junction contained 10 bases not matched to a gene. The germline gives CDR1 SGHRS, CDR2 YFSETQ. The CDR3 runs to 17 residues. CDR3 nucleotides: TGCGCCAGCAGCTCGAGTCCCGGGACAGGGATTAATGAAAAACTGTTTTTT. The encoded protein is CASSSSPGTGINEKLFF.

The table lists this clone with a few counts. The rearrangement uses TRBV2 and TRBJ2-1, with 11 bases fitting TRBD2. Germline assignment: CDR1 SNHLY and CDR2 FYNNEI. The ends lost 6 bases at V and 8 bases at J; junction bases unmatched: 18. The CDR3 has 18 amino acids. The CDR3 sequence is CASSGQIRTSGFVYEQFF. The DNA for the CDR3 is TGTGCCAGCAGCGGTCAAATTCGGACTAGCGGGTTTGTCTATGAGCAGTTCTTC.

The chain uses TRBV25-1 and TRBJ2-1; 14 nucleotides line up with TRBD2. V was clipped by 1 base and J by 7 bases; unmatched bases: 6. There are 17 residues in the CDR3. Germline loops: CDR1 MGHDK, CDR2 SYGVNS. In DNA form, the CDR3 reads TGTGCCAGCAGTGAATTGACTAGCGGGGGGGTTGGGAATGAGCAGTTCTTC. Translated, it gives CASSELTSGGVGNEQFF. The variable domain in full, completed from reference TRBV25-1 and TRBJ2-1, reads EADIYQTPRYLVIGTGKKITLECSQTMGHDKMYWYQQDPGMELHLIHYSYGVNSTEKGDLSSESTVSRIRTEHFPLTLESARPSHTSQYLCASSELTSGGVGNEQFFGPGTRLTVL.

V usage is TRBV3-1 (or the pseudogene TRBV3-2) and J usage is TRBJ2-1, with 16 bases matching TRBD2. Germline-derived CDR1 and CDR2 are LGHDT and YNNKEL (reference sequence). V was clipped by 0 bases and J by 6 bases; unmatched bases: 5. CDR3 size: 18 residues. CDR3 in DNA: TGTGCCAGCAGCCAAGAGGGACTAGCGGGGGGGCGTAGCAATGAGCAGTTCTTC. Its protein product is CASSQEGLAGGRSNEQFF.

The chain couples TRBV18 to TRBJ1-1, with D maybe TRBD1 (5 bases). The length of the CDR3 is 15 residues. Germline CDR1 is KGHSH and CDR2 is LQKENI. The germline V and J ends were trimmed by 3 bases and 1 base, with 12 bases remaining between them. CDR3 loop: CASSPQGYQNTEAFF. In DNA form, the CDR3 reads TGTGCCAGCTCACCTCAGGGATACCAGAACACTGAAGCTTTCTTT.

The chain couples TRBV18 to TRBJ1-2; tentatively, D is TRBD1 (6 bases). The germline V gene encodes CDR1 KGHSH and CDR2 LQKENI. V lost 1 base, J lost 6 bases, and 9 bases lay in between. The CDR3 sequence is 13 residues long. The CDR3 is CASSPQGEHGYTF. The DNA for the CDR3 is TGTGCCAGCTCACCACAGGGGGAGCATGGCTACACCTTC.

The J gene is TRBJ1-1, the V gene TRBV5-1; D gene unclear. This CDR3 region has 13 residues. V lost 5 bases and J lost 1, with 9 bases in between. CDR1 and CDR2 (germline): SGHRS, YFSETQ. The DNA for the CDR3 is TGCGCCAGCAGTTATACAGAGAACACTGAAGCTTTCTTT. Amino acids: CASSYTENTEAFF. The whole variable domain, remainder taken from reference TRBV5-1 and TRBJ1-1, is KAGVTQTPRYLIKTRGQQVTLSCSPISGHRSVSWYQQTPGQGLQFLFEYFSETQRNKGNFPGRFSGRQFSNSRSEMNVSTLELGDSALYLCASSYTENTEAFFGQGTRLTVV.

CDR3 DNA sequence: TGCGCCAGCAGCCCGGGAGGACTAGCGGGGGCCTACTACGAGCAGTACTTC. Amino acids: CASSPGGLAGAYYEQYF. This chain connects TRBV5-1 to TRBJ2-7, with 13 bases matching TRBD2. Germline-derived CDR1 and CDR2 are SGHRS and YFSETQ. This CDR3 is built from 17 residues. With 4 bases clipped from V and 3 bases from J, the junction kept 10 bases outside the gene matches.

This chain connects TRBV7-6 to TRBJ1-6; D is perhaps TRBD1 (6 bases). CDR1 and CDR2 (germline): SGHVS, FNYEAQ. The CDR3 sequence is 16 residues long. V was cut by 4 bases and J by 3 bases, with 13 bases left in between. CDR3 bases: TGTGCCAGCAGCTCCCTCGAGGGGGACTATAATTCACCCCTCCACTTT. It translates to CASSSLEGDYNSPLHF. The full variable domain, its missing parts supplied by reference TRBV7-6 and TRBJ1-6, is GAGVSQSPRYKVTKRGQDVALRCDPISGHVSLYWYRQALGQGPEFLTYFNYEAQQDKSGLPNDRFSAERPEGSISTLTIQRTEQRDSAMYRCASSSLEGDYNSPLHFGNGTRLTVT.

V is TRBV28 and J is TRBJ2-3, with TRBD1 identical over 12 bases. This CDR3 region has 17 residues. V dropped 6 bases and J dropped 2; count of bases not matched to a gene: 9. From germline, CDR1 is MDHEN and CDR2 SYDVKM. The CDR3 region is CASRPIVGQGATDTQYF. The DNA for the CDR3 is TGTGCCAGCAGACCTATTGTGGGACAGGGGGCCACAGATACGCAGTATTTT.